Below, 18 T cell receptor beta chains from the same sample are listed, as sequenced in a study of shared clonotypes between healthy human individuals. Method: immunoSEQ multiplex PCR; TCRdb's copy keeps in-frame clones and lacks some. The sample lists around 88,000 clones, almost 70% occurring once. The sample consisted of memory CD8+ T cells sorted from blood. The subset: CD45RO+ cells pooled with CCR7-negative TemRA cells. Receptors originate from a young man in good health.

Ten or more counts support this clone. Other DNA sequences in the same sample also yield this CDR3. This sequence joins TRBV29-1 and TRBJ2-1; weak D call: TRBD2 (5 bases). V was cut by 3 bases and J by 6 bases, with 21 bases left in between. The CDR3 has 16 amino acids. The germline V gene has CDR1 SQVTM and CDR2 ANQGSEA. CDR3 loop: CSVESSPSIETNEQFF. The CDR3, as DNA: TGCAGCGTTGAGTCGTCCCCTAGCATCGAAACCAATGAGCAGTTCTTC.

V usage is TRBV10-3 and J usage is TRBJ2-3; D perhaps matches TRBD2 (6 bases). In germline, CDR1 is ENHRY, CDR2 SYGVKD. CDR3 length: 16 residues. V dropped 0 bases and J dropped 4 bases, with 14 bases sitting between them. The CDR3 sequence: CAISESGPGASDTQYF. The CDR3 coding sequence is TGTGCCATCAGTGAGTCAGGACCGGGAGCCTCAGATACGCAGTATTTT.

The genes are TRBV2 and TRBJ1-1; 7 nucleotides align to TRBD1. With V trimmed by 6 bases and J by 6 bases, 16 bases remained unmatched. This CDR3 spans 16 amino acids. Germline V lookup: CDR1 SNHLY, CDR2 FYNNEI. Here the CDR3 DNA reads TGTGCCAGCAGCGCCGGACAGGACATGTTAAACTCTGAAGCTTTCTTT. Translation gives CASSAGQDMLNSEAFF.

This clone has ten or more counts. The chain is built from TRBV9 and TRBJ2-3; D tentatively fits TRBD1 or TRBD2 (5 bases each). Trimming shortened V by 0 bases and J by 0 bases, and 11 bases separated the two germline ends. CDR1 is SGDLS, CDR2 YYNGEE, per germline. The CDR3 length is 16 residues. The CDR3 protein is CASSVDGALSTDTQYF. CDR3 coding DNA: TGTGCCAGCAGCGTAGACGGGGCCCTCAGCACAGATACGCAGTATTTT.

About this clone: At the DNA level, this CDR3 is encoded by other sequences in the same sample as well. This sequence joins TRBV27 and TRBJ2-7; 8 bases fit TRBD2. Germline trimming cut 3 bases from V and 1 base from J; bases unmatched to any gene: 2. Germline V CDR1 and CDR2: MNHEY, SMNVEV (reference sequence). This CDR3 has 14 residues. CDR3 region: CASSFAGGSYEQYF. Here the CDR3 DNA reads TGTGCCAGCAGTTTCGCGGGGGGATCCTACGAGCAGTACTTC.

In this sample, this clone turned up a few times. The chain recombines TRBV6-5 with TRBJ2-1, with 10 bases fitting TRBD2. After removal of 0 bases from V and 5 bases from J, the junction contained 4 bases not matched to a gene. Germline CDR1 MNHEY, CDR2 SVGAGI. The CDR3 covers 16 residues. The CDR3 here is CASSYSRTSGDNEQFF. The CDR3, as DNA: TGTGCCAGCAGTTACTCCCGGACTAGCGGAGACAATGAGCAGTTCTTC.

The V and J genes are TRBV5-4 and TRBJ2-1; TRBD1 matches 7 bases. V was clipped by 4 bases and J by 8 bases; unmatched bases: 3. The CDR3 extends over 12 amino acids. In germline, CDR1 is SGHNT, CDR2 YYREEE (reference sequence). CDR3: CASSPTGHEQFF. The CDR3 coding sequence is TGTGCCAGCAGCCCGACAGGGCATGAGCAGTTCTTC.

This chain links TRBV6-6 with TRBJ2-7; no firm D call. The CDR3 totals 9 residues. Trimming shortened V by 4 bases and J by 6 bases, and 1 base separated the two germline ends. Germline V gene lookup returns CDR1 MNHNY and CDR2 SVGAGI (reference sequence). Written as DNA, the CDR3 is TGTGCCAGCAGTTCCGAGCAGTACTTC. Translated, it gives CASSSEQYF.

The rearrangement joins TRBV28 to TRBJ2-7, with D perhaps given as TRBD1 or TRBD2 (5 bases each). Germline lookup yields CDR1 MDHEN and CDR2 SYDVKM. The CDR3 runs 16 residues. Trimming removed 2 bases from V and 3 bases from J, with 17 bases in between. CDR3 DNA sequence: TGTGCCAGCAGTTTACTGGGGGTTACCAGTGGCTACGAGCAGTACTTC. Its translation: CASSLLGVTSGYEQYF.

This clone has only a few counts. This chain connects TRBV7-2 to TRBJ1-1; D possibly corresponds to TRBD1 (5 bases). Deletions cut 5 bases from V and 1 base from J, with 8 bases between. CDR1 and CDR2 from the germline V gene are SGHTA and FQGNSA. The CDR3 covers 13 residues. The CDR3 DNA reads TGTGCCAGCAGCCAGGGTCGGAACACTGAAGCTTTCTTT. It specifies CASSQGRNTEAFF.

This rearrangement joins TRBV2 to TRBJ1-1; maybe TRBD1 (5 bases). V lost 4 bases and J 1 base, leaving 13 bases between the germline ends. The CDR3 length is 15 residues. Germline V gene data show CDR1 as SNHLY and CDR2 as FYNNEI. CDR3: CASSGWGGGNTEAFF. The CDR3 DNA sequence: TGTGCCAGCAGTGGTTGGGGCGGGGGGAACACTGAAGCTTTCTTT.

This clone was recorded many times. CDR3 sequence reads: CASSTITYEQYF. The CDR3 bases are TGTGCCAGCTCAACGATTACCTACGAGCAGTACTTC. The chain is built from TRBV28 and TRBJ2-7; D unresolved. Germline loops: CDR1 MDHEN, CDR2 SYDVKM. Trimming removed 8 bases from V and 2 bases from J, with 10 bases in between. The CDR3 extends over 12 amino acids.

V gene TRBV7-2 combines with J gene TRBJ1-3; D is unresolved. The CDR3 spans 14 residues. Germline CDR1 SGHTA, CDR2 FQGNSA. The ends were cut back, 5 bases at V and 0 bases at J, with 8 bases in the middle. Written as DNA, the CDR3 is TGTGCCAGCAGCGCCGGGATCTCTGGAAACACCATATATTTT. Translated, it gives CASSAGISGNTIYF.

Concerning this clone: One base separates it from a far larger clone, so it is likely a read error. The chain has TRBV5-6 and TRBJ2-7, with 8 bases identical to TRBD2. There are 14 residues in the CDR3. Germline CDR1 is SGHDT and CDR2 is YYEEEE. J was trimmed by 2 bases and V by 4 bases; bases with no gene match: 5. The CDR3 coding sequence is TGTGCCAGCAGCATGGCGGGGGGCGCCTACGAGCAGTACTTC. It specifies CASSMAGGAYEQYF.

The chain carries TRBV6-6 and TRBJ2-7; 8 bases are shared with TRBD2. Germline V gene lookup returns CDR1 MNHNY and CDR2 SVGAGI (reference sequence). CDR3 length: 14 amino acids. V was pared by 6 bases and J by 4 bases, with 8 bases of the junction left unmatched. The CDR3, as DNA: TGTGCCAGCAGGAAGCGGGAGTTGTGGTACGAGCAGTACTTC. This codes for CASRKRELWYEQYF.

Here the CDR3 reads CASSLGQTYGYTF. The CDR3 region has the DNA TGTGCCAGCAGTTTAGGACAGACCTATGGCTACACCTTC. V gene TRBV14 combines with J gene TRBJ1-2; the D gene is possibly TRBD1 (6 bases). V lost 6 bases and J 4 bases, leaving 12 bases between the germline ends. Germline assignment: CDR1 SGHDN and CDR2 FVKESK. This CDR3 spans 13 amino acids.

Many counts were recorded for this clone. The gene calls are TRBV2 and TRBJ2-1, with 8 nucleotides matching TRBD2. J lost 1 base, V lost 4 bases, and 3 bases had no gene match. CDR1 and CDR2 (germline): SNHLY, FYNNEI. The CDR3 extends over 15 amino acids. Written as DNA, the CDR3 is TGTGCCAGCAGTGGGGGGACTAGTTCCTACAATGAGCAGTTCTTC. Translating gives CASSGGTSSYNEQFF.

This clone was observed a few times. The chain recombines TRBV6-4 with TRBJ2-6; D possibly matches TRBD1 or TRBD2 (5 bases each). Germline values: CDR1 MRHNA, CDR2 SNTAGT. CDR3 size: 15 residues. V gave up 2 bases and J gave up 3 bases, with 8 bases separating them. The DNA for the CDR3 is TGTGCCAGCAGTGACCGAGGGGATGGGGCCAACGTCCTGACTTTC. This translates into CASSDRGDGANVLTF.